Included here is one TCR beta chain sequence, with context. The CDR3 consists of 16 residues. CDR1 is SGHDN, CDR2 FVKESK, per germline. After removal of 2 bases from V and 5 bases from J, the junction contained 9 bases not matched to a gene. The source of the sample is a study of blood T cell repertoires in COVID-19. Method: immunoSEQ multiplex PCR; TCRdb's copy keeps in-frame clones and lacks some. The sample carries roughly 52,000 clones, around nine tenths recorded once. V usage is TRBV14 and J usage is TRBJ2-3; 8 positions match TRBD2. Sequencing was done on a sample of peripheral blood. The sequence was obtained from a man aged 55 to 70 with active COVID-19. CDR3 sequence (DNA): TGTGCCAGCAGCCAATTAGAAGCGGGAGTAGGAGATACGCAGTATTTT. This encodes CASSQLEAGVGDTQYF.